This TCR beta chain is drawn from a study of T cell repertoires in cytomegalovirus infection. Overall study context: An indication of both CMV infection and matching HLA type came from public TCR beta signatures.

Findings and limits, study-wide: HLA-C-restricted CMV-specific TCR beta clonotypes were dominant in the ex vivo response. Summed public TCR beta family frequency identified CMV carriers bearing the relevant HLA.

One entry per CDR3 protein results from TCRdb running MiXCR on the reads. The sample has 200,000 to 250,000 distinct CDR3 sequences, around 6.4% seen once. This clonotype has at least ten counts. The antigen is not known. This clonotype was obtained from a human donor in good health (CMV status not recorded). Some clones in this sample may be carry-over from other donors' samples. The sample taken for sequencing was PBMCs.

CDR3 DNA sequence: TGCGCCAGCAGTCACCACCCGGACTGGGCCACAGATACGCAGTATTTT. It translates to CASSHHPDWATDTQYF. V and J are TRBV23-1 and TRBJ2-3; D is perhaps TRBD2 (5 bases). TRBV23-1 falls under the ORF class, with uncertain function. This CDR3 contains 16 residues. The V end lost 3 bases, the J end lost 2 bases, and 15 bases lay between the germline ends.